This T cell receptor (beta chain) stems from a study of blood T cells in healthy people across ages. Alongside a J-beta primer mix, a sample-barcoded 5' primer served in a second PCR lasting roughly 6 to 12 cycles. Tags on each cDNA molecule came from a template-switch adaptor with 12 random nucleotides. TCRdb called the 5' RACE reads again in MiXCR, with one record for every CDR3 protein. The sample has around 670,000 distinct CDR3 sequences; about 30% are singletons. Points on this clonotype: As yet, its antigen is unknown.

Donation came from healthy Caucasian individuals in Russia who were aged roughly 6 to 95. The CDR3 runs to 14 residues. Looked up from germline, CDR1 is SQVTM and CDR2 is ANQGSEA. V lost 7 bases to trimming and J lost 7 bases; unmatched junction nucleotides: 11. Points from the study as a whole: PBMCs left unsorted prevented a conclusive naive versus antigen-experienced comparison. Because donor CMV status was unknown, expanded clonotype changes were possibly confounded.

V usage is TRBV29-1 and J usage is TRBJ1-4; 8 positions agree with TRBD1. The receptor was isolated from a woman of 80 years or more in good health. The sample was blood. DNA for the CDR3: TGCAGCGCCGCGACAGGGGCTGGGACTGAAAAACTGTTTTTT. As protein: CSAATGAGTEKLFF. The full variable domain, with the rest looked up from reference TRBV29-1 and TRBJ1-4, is SAVISQKPSRDICQRGTSLTIQCQVDSQVTMMFWYRQQPGQSLTLIATANQGSEATYESGFVIDKFPISRPNLTFSTLTVSNMSPEDSSIYLCSAATGAGTEKLFFGSGTQLSVL.